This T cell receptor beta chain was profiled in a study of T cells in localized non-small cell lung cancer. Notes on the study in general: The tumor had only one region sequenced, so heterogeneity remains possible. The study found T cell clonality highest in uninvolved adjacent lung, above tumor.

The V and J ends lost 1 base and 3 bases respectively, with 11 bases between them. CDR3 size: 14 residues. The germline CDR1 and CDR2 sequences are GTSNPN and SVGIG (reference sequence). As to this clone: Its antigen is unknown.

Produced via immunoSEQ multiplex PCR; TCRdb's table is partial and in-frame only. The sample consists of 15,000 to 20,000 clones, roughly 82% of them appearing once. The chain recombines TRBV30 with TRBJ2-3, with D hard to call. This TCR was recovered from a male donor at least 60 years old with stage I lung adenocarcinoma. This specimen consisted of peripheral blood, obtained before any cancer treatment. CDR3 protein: CAWSDRLGTDTQYF. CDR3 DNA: TGTGCCTGGAGTGACCGCCTCGGGACAGATACGCAGTATTTT.